This TCR beta chain was sequenced during a study of metastatic and nonmetastatic thyroid tumors. Study as a whole: Repertoires from blood and tumor or nodule tissue of malignant and benign thyroid patients were compared.

No patient received treatment before thyroid surgery. Broader study findings: As reported, TCR beta diversity in blood and tumor was significantly higher in malignant thyroid tumors than in benign nodules.

This clone was observed at least ten times. What it binds is unknown. TCRdb reanalyzed the PCR reads via MiXCR. The table includes over 30,000 clones, under 20% detected once. CDR3 size: 16 residues. Germline V gene data show CDR1 as DFQATT and CDR2 as SNEGSKA (reference sequence). J gave up 5 bases and V 3 bases, and 8 bases lay outside the gene matches. This clonotype was obtained from a female donor with papillary thyroid cancer or a benign thyroid nodule (not recorded which). Some clones in this sample may be carry-over from other donors' samples. This chain connects TRBV20-1 to TRBJ1-6; 9 nucleotides agree with TRBD1. Sample: tumor tissue. CDR3 loop: CSARDGTGNHNSPLHF. CDR3 in DNA: TGCAGTGCTAGGGACGGGACAGGGAACCATAATTCACCCCTCCACTTT.